The present entry profiles one TCR beta chain with its context. These data originate in a study of T cell changes during pregnancy in multiple sclerosis. Sequenced by immunoSEQ multiplex PCR; TCRdb stores in-frame clones only, minus some. This sample has about 120,000 clones, with about 94% found just once. The length of the CDR3 is 13 residues. Germline CDR1 and CDR2: MGHRA and YSYEKL. The V end lost 2 bases, the J end lost 7 bases, and 11 bases lay between the germline ends. Sequencing used peripheral blood, obtained in the third trimester of pregnancy. V gene TRBV4-1 combines with J gene TRBJ1-1, with D possibly TRBD1 on 6 matching bases. This TCR derives from a female donor with multiple sclerosis, enrolled in a pregnancy study. The CDR3 loop reads CASSQWGQDEAFF. CDR3 nucleotides: TGCGCCAGCAGCCAATGGGGGCAGGATGAAGCTTTCTTT.